The 28 T cell receptor beta chains below all came from one sample that was sequenced in a study of cytomegalovirus exposure and HLA in healthy donors. The PCR contained 60 Vbeta and 13 Jbeta primers. Assay: immunoSEQ multiplex PCR; the TCRdb copy retains only in-frame clones and omits some. The sample has 130,000 to 150,000 clones, 60% to 85% seen once. The sequenced material came from PBMCs. The source is a man in his forties in good health and CMV-seropositive.

V usage is TRBV4-1 and J usage is TRBJ2-7; unclear D gene. Looked up from germline, CDR1 is MGHRA and CDR2 is YSYEKL. V was cut by 0 bases and J by 2 bases, with 11 bases left in between. This CDR3 region has 15 residues. The chain's CDR3 is CASSQDKEDPYEQYF. DNA of the CDR3: TGCGCCAGCAGCCAAGATAAAGAGGATCCCTACGAGCAGTACTTC.

V and J are TRBV7-2 and TRBJ2-5; TRBD2 matches 13 bases. The CDR3 consists of 16 residues. Per germline, CDR1 SGHTA and CDR2 FQGNSA. J lost 1 base, V lost 5 bases, and 4 bases had no gene match. CDR3 DNA sequence: TGTGCCAGCAGCCGCGGGACTAGCGGGGTCCAAGAGACCCAGTACTTC. Its translation: CASSRGTSGVQETQYF.

The rearrangement joins TRBV14 to TRBJ1-1; D is unresolved. There are 16 residues in the CDR3. V gave up 0 bases and J gave up 0 bases, with 11 bases separating them. Germline V CDR1 and CDR2: SGHDN, FVKESK. The CDR3 DNA sequence: TGTGCCAGCAGCCAAGATCGAACAGCCATGAACACTGAAGCTTTCTTT. This codes for CASSQDRTAMNTEAFF.

This clone was observed a few times. The V gene is TRBV28, the J gene TRBJ2-7; D is perhaps TRBD1 (6 bases). This CDR3 has 14 residues. Between the trimmed V and J ends, which lost 6 bases and 1 base, there was a span of 13 bases. Looked up from germline, CDR1 is MDHEN and CDR2 is SYDVKM. The CDR3 nucleotides read TGTGCCAGCAGCCGAGGGGGACCGTCCTACGAGCAGTACTTC. It specifies CASSRGGPSYEQYF.

This chain links TRBV10-3 with TRBJ2-7; D ambiguous. The CDR3 extends over 13 amino acids. Trimming removed 0 bases at V and 6 bases at J, with 9 bases between. CDR1 is ENHRY, CDR2 SYGVKD, per germline. The CDR3 nucleotides are TGTGCCATCAGTGAGTCCGACTGGGTCGAGCAGTACTTC. Translating it yields CAISESDWVEQYF.

This chain joins TRBV19 and TRBJ1-4, with D unclear. Germline CDR1 reads LNHDA; CDR2 reads SQIVND (reference sequence). The CDR3 is 16 amino acids. V was cut by 8 bases and J by 3 bases, with 19 bases left in between. CDR3 nucleotides: TGTGCCAGTTACGGGAGGAGCCTCGGGGCTAATGAAAAACTGTTTTTT. Protein: CASYGRSLGANEKLFF.

The rearrangement uses TRBV7-9 and TRBJ1-1; D not certain. There are 12 residues in the CDR3. Germline CDR1 is SEHNR and CDR2 is FQNEAQ (reference sequence). V lost 5 bases, J lost 1 base, and 5 bases lay in between. The CDR3 bases are TGTGCCAGCAGCCCTTCGAACACTGAAGCTTTCTTT. Its protein product is CASSPSNTEAFF. Supplemented by reference TRBV7-9 and TRBJ1-1, the full variable domain reads DTGVSQNPRHKITKRGQNVTFRCDPISEHNRLYWYRQTLGQGPEFLTYFQNEAQLEKSRLLSDRFSAERPKGSFSTLEIQRTEQGDSAMYLCASSPSNTEAFFGQGTRLTVV.

The chain carries TRBV5-8 and TRBJ1-5; possible D gene TRBD1, 5 bases. Looked up from germline, CDR1 is SGHTS and CDR2 is YDEGEE. CDR3 length equals 15 residues. V was clipped by 4 bases and J by 0 bases, with 11 bases between them. CDR3 in amino acids: CASSSGTGSNQPQHF. In DNA, the CDR3 is TGTGCCAGCAGCAGCGGGACGGGTAGCAATCAGCCCCAGCATTTT. The variable domain in full, with the rest retrieved from reference TRBV5-8 and TRBJ1-5, is EAGVTQSPTHLIKTRGQQATLRCSPISGHTSVYWYQQALGLGLQFLLWYDEGEERNRGNFPPRFSGRQFPNYSSELNVNALELEDSALYLCASSSGTGSNQPQHFGDGTRLSIL.

Only one count was recorded for this clone. The rearrangement links TRBV5-4 to TRBJ2-7; tentatively, D is TRBD2 (5 bases). Per the germline V gene, CDR1 is SGHNT and CDR2 is YYREEE (reference sequence). Trimming shortened V by 4 bases and J by 4 bases, and 15 bases separated the two germline ends. This CDR3 has 14 amino acids. CDR3 in DNA: TGTGCCAGCAGCCGTGGTGTGGGAGTATACGAGCAGTACTTC. Translating gives CASSRGVGVYEQYF.

The chain is built from TRBV10-1 and TRBJ2-2; TRBD1 aligns across 11 bases. This CDR3 spans 15 amino acids. Germline V CDR1 and CDR2: WNHNN, SYGVQD (reference sequence). The junction had 1 base not matched to a gene; V was cut back by 3 bases and J by 4 bases. This CDR3 reads CASSDGTGGTGELFF. CDR3 nucleotides: TGCGCCAGCAGTGATGGGACAGGGGGCACCGGGGAGCTGTTTTTT.

The V gene is TRBV16, the J gene TRBJ1-2; D not certain. CDR1 KGHSY and CDR2 FQNENV come from the germline V gene. V lost 0 bases and J 0 bases, leaving 8 bases between the germline ends. The CDR3 totals 15 residues. CDR3 nucleotides: TGTGCCAGCAGCCAATCGGTACAGACTAACTATGGCTACACCTTC. Amino acids: CASSQSVQTNYGYTF. The variable domain in full, with the rest retrieved from reference TRBV16 and TRBJ1-2, is GEEVAQTPKHLVRGEGQKAKLYCAPIKGHSYVFWYQQVLKNEFKFLISFQNENVFDETGMPKERFSAKCLPNSPCSLEIQATKLEDSAVYFCASSQSVQTNYGYTFGSGTRLTVV.

The V and J genes are TRBV2 and TRBJ2-5; weak D call: TRBD2 (5 bases). The V gene lost 7 bases and the J gene lost 9 bases, with 21 bases spanning the gap. Germline CDR1 and CDR2: SNHLY and FYNNEI. CDR3 size: 14 residues. CDR3 in DNA: TGTGCCAGCAAAGAAGGACGGACTGCGGGTGCCCAGTACTTC. Translated, it gives CASKEGRTAGAQYF.

The chain employs TRBV27 and TRBJ1-5, with TRBD1 matching 11 bases. The V and J ends lost 5 bases and 2 bases, in that order; junction bases with no gene match: 5. The V gene's germline CDR1 is MNHEY and CDR2 SMNVEV (reference sequence). The CDR3 is 16 amino acids. CDR3 nucleotide sequence: TGTGCCAGCAGTAGGACAGGGGGCCGGGGCAATCAGCCCCAGCATTTT. Residues: CASSRTGGRGNQPQHF.

V usage is TRBV6-4 and J usage is TRBJ1-1; maybe TRBD1 (6 bases). The V end lost 3 bases, the J end lost 14 bases, and 13 bases lay between the germline ends. CDR3 length: 11 residues. From germline, CDR1 is MRHNA and CDR2 SNTAGT. The CDR3 DNA reads TGTGCCAGCAGTGAACGGACAGAATTCTTCTTT. This sequence encodes CASSERTEFFF.

The chain's CDR3 is CASSADPRGEAFF. The CDR3 region has the DNA TGTGCCAGCAGCGCCGACCCCCGGGGGGAAGCTTTCTTT. This chain uses TRBV9 with TRBJ1-1, with D possibly being TRBD1 (5 bases). Trimming shortened V by 3 bases and J by 8 bases, and 14 bases separated the two germline ends. The germline V gene has CDR1 SGDLS and CDR2 YYNGEE. The CDR3 has 13 residues.

This chain joins TRBV5-1 and TRBJ1-2; no firm D call. The CDR3 length is 14 residues. Germline CDR1 reads SGHRS; CDR2 reads YFSETQ. V shed 4 bases and J shed 0 bases, with 10 bases lying between them. This chain's CDR3 is CASSAVLTNYGYTF. The CDR3 DNA reads as TGCGCCAGCAGCGCGGTCCTCACTAACTATGGCTACACCTTC.

The chain has TRBV5-1 and TRBJ2-3; tentatively, D is TRBD2 (5 bases). Germline CDR1 and CDR2: SGHRS and YFSETQ. This CDR3 contains 14 residues. Trimming shortened V by 4 bases and J by 0 bases, and 9 bases separated the two germline ends. The CDR3 region has the DNA TGCGCCAGCAGCCACCGGACTAGCACAGATACGCAGTATTTT. It codes for CASSHRTSTDTQYF.

The chain links TRBV7-9 to TRBJ2-2; D unclear. V lost 5 bases, J lost 2 bases, and 9 bases lay in between. The germline V gene encodes CDR1 SEHNR and CDR2 FQNEAQ (reference sequence). The length of the CDR3 is 14 residues. The CDR3: CASSPTPNTGELFF. The DNA for the CDR3 is TGTGCCAGCAGCCCAACACCCAACACCGGGGAGCTGTTTTTT.

The rearrangement links TRBV18 to TRBJ2-7, with D tentatively TRBD2 (6 bases). CDR3 length: 14 residues. Between the trimmed V and J ends, which lost 3 bases and 5 bases, there was a span of 14 bases. The germline CDR1 and CDR2 sequences are KGHSH and LQKENI. In nucleotides, the CDR3 is TGTGCCAGCTCACCGACTGGGACTTTACACGAGCAGTACTTC. Its protein product is CASSPTGTLHEQYF. The full variable domain, in which reference TRBV18 and TRBJ2-7 provide the parts outside the CDR3, is NAGVMQNPRHLVRRRGQEARLRCSPMKGHSHVYWYRQLPEEGLKFMVYLQKENIIDESGMPKERFSAEFPKEGPSILRIQQVVRGDSAAYFCASSPTGTLHEQYFGPGTRLTVT.

The chain uses TRBV25-1 and TRBJ2-4; TRBD2 agrees at 7 bases. Trimming removed 3 bases from V and 8 bases from J; junction bases left unmatched: 16. The CDR3 sequence is 17 residues long. In germline, CDR1 is MGHDK, CDR2 SYGVNS. Here the CDR3 DNA reads TGTGCCAGCAGTGATCCCAGGGTTGGGGGAGGGATGGACATTCAGTACTTC. It is translated as CASSDPRVGGGMDIQYF.

The chain joins TRBV19 to TRBJ1-2; D possibly corresponds to TRBD1 (5 bases). With 1 base removed from V and 4 bases from J, the gap between germline ends came to 28 bases. Germline lookup yields CDR1 LNHDA and CDR2 SQIVND (reference sequence). The CDR3 is made up of 20 amino acids. CDR3 sequence (DNA): TGTGCCAGTAGTATAGGACAGAGGAGGGCAGACCTAGTTCAAAGCTATGGCTACACCTTC. The encoded protein is CASSIGQRRADLVQSYGYTF.

This clone was counted only a few times. This likely stems from a read error, as it lies one base from a far larger clone. The genes are TRBV29-1 and TRBJ2-5; the match to TRBD1 covers 9 bases. V dropped 7 bases and J dropped 4; count of bases not matched to a gene: 13. The CDR3 runs 15 residues. Germline V gives CDR1 SQVTM, CDR2 ANQGSEA. CDR3 amino acids: CSDENGQGRAETQYF. The DNA for the CDR3 is TGCAGCGACGAAAATGGACAGGGGCGGGCAGAGACCCAGTACTTC.

In this sample, this clone turned up a few times. The chain employs TRBV6-4 and TRBJ2-3, with D perhaps matching TRBD1 (6 bases). Germline assignment: CDR1 MRHNA and CDR2 SNTAGT. Trimming removed 2 bases at V and 1 base at J, with 7 bases between. This CDR3 comprises 14 residues. CDR3 amino acids: CASSDEGGTDTQYF. DNA for the CDR3: TGTGCCAGCAGTGACGAGGGGGGCACAGATACGCAGTATTTT.

The chain recombines TRBV29-1 with TRBJ1-2; D is perhaps TRBD1 (5 bases). This CDR3 contains 14 residues. V lost 1 base and J lost 4, with 13 bases in between. CDR1 and CDR2 from the germline V gene are SQVTM and ANQGSEA. The CDR3 bases are TGCAGCGTTGAAGCCTACCGGGGGGGCTATGGCTACACCTTC. Its protein is CSVEAYRGGYGYTF.

This clone showed up just a few times. This chain's CDR3 is CASGLRLEKRNEQFF. Here the CDR3 DNA reads TGTGCTAGTGGTTTGCGATTGGAGAAGCGCAATGAGCAGTTCTTC. The chain uses TRBV12-5 and TRBJ2-1; no firm D call. The CDR3 is 15 amino acids. Germline values: CDR1 LGHNT, CDR2 FRNRAP. Deletions cut 2 bases from V and 6 bases from J, with 14 bases between.

The rearrangement uses TRBV29-1 and TRBJ1-1, with 7 bases fitting TRBD1. The CDR3 runs to 12 residues. Germline V gene sequence: CDR1 SQVTM, CDR2 ANQGSEA. Germline trimming cut 7 bases from V and 5 bases from J; bases unmatched to any gene: 7. Written as DNA, the CDR3 is TGCAGCGGCTTACAGGGGACGACTGAAGCTTTCTTT. Protein product: CSGLQGTTEAFF. Based on the CDR3 plus reference TRBV29-1 and TRBJ1-1, the full variable domain is SAVISQKPSRDICQRGTSLTIQCQVDSQVTMMFWYRQQPGQSLTLIATANQGSEATYESGFVIDKFPISRPNLTFSTLTVSNMSPEDSSIYLCSGLQGTTEAFFGQGTRLTVV.

The chain employs TRBV6-5 and TRBJ2-7; TRBD2 matches 9 bases. The CDR3 has 15 amino acids. Germline V gene sequence: CDR1 MNHEY, CDR2 SVGAGI. Trimming took 5 bases from V and 0 from J; bases not matched to a gene: 5. CDR3 amino acids: CASSKSGRRSYEQYF. In nucleotides, the CDR3 is TGTGCCAGCAGTAAGAGCGGGAGGCGCTCCTACGAGCAGTACTTC.

The rearrangement joins TRBV29-1 to TRBJ2-3; D call uncertain. CDR1 and CDR2 from the germline V gene are SQVTM and ANQGSEA. There are 13 residues in the CDR3. Trimming shortened V by 4 bases and J by 0 bases, and 8 bases separated the two germline ends. The CDR3 protein is CSVVVSSTDTQYF. The DNA for the CDR3 is TGCAGCGTTGTAGTTTCCAGCACAGATACGCAGTATTTT.